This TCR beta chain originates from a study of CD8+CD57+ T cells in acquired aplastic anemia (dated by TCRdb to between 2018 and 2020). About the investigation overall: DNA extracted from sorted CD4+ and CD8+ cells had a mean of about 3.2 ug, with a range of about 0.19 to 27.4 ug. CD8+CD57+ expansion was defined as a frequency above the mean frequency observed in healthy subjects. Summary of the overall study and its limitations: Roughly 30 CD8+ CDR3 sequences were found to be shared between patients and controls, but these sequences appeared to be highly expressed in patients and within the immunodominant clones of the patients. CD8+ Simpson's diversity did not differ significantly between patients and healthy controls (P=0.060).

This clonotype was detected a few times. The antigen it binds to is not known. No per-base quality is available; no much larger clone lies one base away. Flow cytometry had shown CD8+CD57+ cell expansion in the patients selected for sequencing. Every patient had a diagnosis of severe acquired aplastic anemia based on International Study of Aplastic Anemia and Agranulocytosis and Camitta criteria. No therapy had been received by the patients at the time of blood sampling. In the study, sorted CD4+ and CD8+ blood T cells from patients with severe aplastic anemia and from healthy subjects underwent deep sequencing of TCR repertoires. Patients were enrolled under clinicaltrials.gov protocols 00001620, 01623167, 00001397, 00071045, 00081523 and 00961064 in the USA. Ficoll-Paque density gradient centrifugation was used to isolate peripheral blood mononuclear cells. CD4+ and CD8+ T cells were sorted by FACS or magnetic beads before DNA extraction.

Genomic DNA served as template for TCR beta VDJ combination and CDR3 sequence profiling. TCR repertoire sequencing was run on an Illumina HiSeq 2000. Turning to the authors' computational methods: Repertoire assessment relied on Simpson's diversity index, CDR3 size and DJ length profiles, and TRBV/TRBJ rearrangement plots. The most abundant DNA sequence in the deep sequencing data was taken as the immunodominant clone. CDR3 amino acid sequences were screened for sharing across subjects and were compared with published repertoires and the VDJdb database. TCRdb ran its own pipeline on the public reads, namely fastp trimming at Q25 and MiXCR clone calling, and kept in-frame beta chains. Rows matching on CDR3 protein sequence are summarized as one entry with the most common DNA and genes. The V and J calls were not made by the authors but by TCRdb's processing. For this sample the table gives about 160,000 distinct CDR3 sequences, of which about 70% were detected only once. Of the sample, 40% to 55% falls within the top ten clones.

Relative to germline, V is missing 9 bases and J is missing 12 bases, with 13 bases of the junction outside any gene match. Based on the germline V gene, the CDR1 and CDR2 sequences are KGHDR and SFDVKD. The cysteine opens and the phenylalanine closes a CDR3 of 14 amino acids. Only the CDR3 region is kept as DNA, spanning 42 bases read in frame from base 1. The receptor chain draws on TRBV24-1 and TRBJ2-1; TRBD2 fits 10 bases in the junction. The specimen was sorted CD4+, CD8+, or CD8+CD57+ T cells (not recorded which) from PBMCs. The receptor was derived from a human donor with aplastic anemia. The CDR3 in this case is CATSRTSGRGTQFF. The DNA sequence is TGTGCCACCTCTAGGACTAGCGGAAGGGGGACGCAGTTCTTC.